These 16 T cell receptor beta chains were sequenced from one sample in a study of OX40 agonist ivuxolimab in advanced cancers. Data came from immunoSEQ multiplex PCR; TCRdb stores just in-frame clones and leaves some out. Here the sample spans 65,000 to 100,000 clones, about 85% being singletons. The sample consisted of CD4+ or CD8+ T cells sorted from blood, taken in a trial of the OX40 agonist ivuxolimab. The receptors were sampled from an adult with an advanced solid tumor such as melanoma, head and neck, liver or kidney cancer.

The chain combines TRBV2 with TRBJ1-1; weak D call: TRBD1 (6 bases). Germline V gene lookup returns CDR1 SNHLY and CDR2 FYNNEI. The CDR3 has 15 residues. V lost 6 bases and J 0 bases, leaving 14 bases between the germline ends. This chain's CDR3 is CASRIAGHLNTEAFF. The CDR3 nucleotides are TGTGCCAGCAGAATAGCGGGACACCTGAACACTGAAGCTTTCTTT.

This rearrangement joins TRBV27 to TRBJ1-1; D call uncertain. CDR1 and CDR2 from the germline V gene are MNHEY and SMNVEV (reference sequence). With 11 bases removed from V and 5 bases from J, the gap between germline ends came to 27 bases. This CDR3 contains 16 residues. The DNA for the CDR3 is TGTGCCGCCCACCCCCTAAGAACCGGGAAACGGACTGAAGCTTTCTTT. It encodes CAAHPLRTGKRTEAFF.

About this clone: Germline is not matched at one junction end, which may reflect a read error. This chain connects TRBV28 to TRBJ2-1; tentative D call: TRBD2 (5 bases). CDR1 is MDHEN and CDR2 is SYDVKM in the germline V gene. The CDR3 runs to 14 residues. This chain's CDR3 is CASSLASSDNEQFF. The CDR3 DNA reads TGTGCCAGCAGTCTCGCTAGCTCCGACAATGAGCAGTTCTTC.

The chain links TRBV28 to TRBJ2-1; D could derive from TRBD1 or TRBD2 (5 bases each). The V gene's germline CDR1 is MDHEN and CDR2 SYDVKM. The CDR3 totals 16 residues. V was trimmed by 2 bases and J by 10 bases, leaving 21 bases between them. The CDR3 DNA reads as TGTGCCAGCAGTTTAGCACTAGGGGTCGCGAGCAGCGAGCAGTTCTTC. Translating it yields CASSLALGVASSEQFF.

DNA of the CDR3: TGTGCCAGCAGTTCCCCGGTCCACTCCTACGAGCAGTACTTC. Residues: CASSSPVHSYEQYF. This sequence joins TRBV28 and TRBJ2-7; no firm D call. Deletions cut 4 bases from V and 0 bases from J, with 10 bases between. This CDR3 has 14 amino acids. CDR1 MDHEN and CDR2 SYDVKM come from the germline V gene.

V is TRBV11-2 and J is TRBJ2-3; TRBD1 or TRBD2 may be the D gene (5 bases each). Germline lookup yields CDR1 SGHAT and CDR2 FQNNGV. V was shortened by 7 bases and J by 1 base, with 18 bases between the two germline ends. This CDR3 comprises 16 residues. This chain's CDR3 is CASTSFGGTGTDTQYF. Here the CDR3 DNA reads TGTGCCAGCACCTCCTTCGGTGGGACGGGCACAGATACGCAGTATTTT.

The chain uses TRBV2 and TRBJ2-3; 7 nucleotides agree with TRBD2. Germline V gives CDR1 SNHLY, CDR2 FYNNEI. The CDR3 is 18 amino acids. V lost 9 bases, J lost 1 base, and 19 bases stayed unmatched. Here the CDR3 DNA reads TGTGCCAGTGGGACCCAATCCGGGAGGAGAATGGGCACAGATACGCAGTATTTT. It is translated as CASGTQSGRRMGTDTQYF.

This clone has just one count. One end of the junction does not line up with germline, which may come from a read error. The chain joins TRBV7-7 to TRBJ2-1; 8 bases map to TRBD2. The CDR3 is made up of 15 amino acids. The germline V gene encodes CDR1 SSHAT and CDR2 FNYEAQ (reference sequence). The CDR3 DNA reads TGTGCTAGCAGCCCCGGACTAGCCTCCTACAATGAGCAGTTCTTC. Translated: CASSPGLASYNEQFF. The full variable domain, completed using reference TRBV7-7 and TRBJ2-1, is GAGVSQSPRYKVTKRGQDVTLRCDPISSHATLYWYQQALGQGPEFLTYFNYEAQPDKSGLPSDRFSAERPEGSISTLTIQRTEQRDSAMYRCASSPGLASYNEQFFGPGTRLTVL.

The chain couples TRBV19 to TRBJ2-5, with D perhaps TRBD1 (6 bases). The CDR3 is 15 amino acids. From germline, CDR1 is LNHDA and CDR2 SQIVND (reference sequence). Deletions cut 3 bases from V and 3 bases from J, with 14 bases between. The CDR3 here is CASSIQHNREETQYF. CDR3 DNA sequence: TGTGCCAGTAGTATTCAACATAACAGGGAAGAGACCCAGTACTTC.

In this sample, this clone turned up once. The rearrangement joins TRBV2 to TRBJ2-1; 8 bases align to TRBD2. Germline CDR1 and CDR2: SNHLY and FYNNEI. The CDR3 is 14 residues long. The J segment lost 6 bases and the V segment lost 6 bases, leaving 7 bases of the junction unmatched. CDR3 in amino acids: CASRRAGVANEQFF. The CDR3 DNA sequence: TGTGCCAGCAGGCGAGCGGGAGTGGCCAATGAGCAGTTCTTC.

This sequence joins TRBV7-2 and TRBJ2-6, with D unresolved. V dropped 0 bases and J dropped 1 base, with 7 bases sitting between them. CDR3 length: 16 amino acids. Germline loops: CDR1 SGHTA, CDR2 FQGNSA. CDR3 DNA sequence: TGTGCCAGCAGCTTAGCCGGTCTTTCTGGGGCCAACGTCCTGACTTTC. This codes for CASSLAGLSGANVLTF.

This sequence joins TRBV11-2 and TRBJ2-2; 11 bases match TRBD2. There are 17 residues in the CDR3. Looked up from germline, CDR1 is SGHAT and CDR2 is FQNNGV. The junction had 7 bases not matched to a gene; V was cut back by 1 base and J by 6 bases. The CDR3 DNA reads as TGTGCCAGCAGCTTAGTCGGGACTAGCGGAATTTCCGGGGAGCTGTTTTTT. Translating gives CASSLVGTSGISGELFF.

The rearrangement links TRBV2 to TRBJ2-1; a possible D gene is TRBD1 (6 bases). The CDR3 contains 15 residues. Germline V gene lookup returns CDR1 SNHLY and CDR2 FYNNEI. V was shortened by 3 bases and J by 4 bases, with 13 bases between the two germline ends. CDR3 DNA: TGTGCCAGCAGTGATTTCCCCCAGGGGTACAATGAGCAGTTCTTC. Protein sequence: CASSDFPQGYNEQFF.

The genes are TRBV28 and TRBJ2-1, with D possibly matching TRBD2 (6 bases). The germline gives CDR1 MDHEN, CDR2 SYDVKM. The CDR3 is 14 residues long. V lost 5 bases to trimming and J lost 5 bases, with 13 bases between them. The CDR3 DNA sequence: TGTGCCAGCAGTCTAGCGAACACAGACAATGAGCAGTTCTTC. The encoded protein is CASSLANTDNEQFF.

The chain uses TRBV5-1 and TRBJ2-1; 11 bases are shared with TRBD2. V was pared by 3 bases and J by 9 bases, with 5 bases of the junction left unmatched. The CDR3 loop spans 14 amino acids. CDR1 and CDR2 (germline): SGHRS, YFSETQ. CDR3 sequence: CASSSTSGSGEQFF. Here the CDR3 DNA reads TGCGCCAGCAGCTCCACTAGCGGGAGTGGTGAGCAGTTCTTC.

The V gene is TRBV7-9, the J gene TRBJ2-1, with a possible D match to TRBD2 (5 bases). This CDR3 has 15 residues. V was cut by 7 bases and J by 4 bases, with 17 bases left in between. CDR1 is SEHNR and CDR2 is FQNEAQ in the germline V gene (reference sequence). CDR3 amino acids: CASTSGAAPYNEQFF. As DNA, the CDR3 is TGTGCCAGCACCAGCGGAGCGGCACCATACAATGAGCAGTTCTTC.